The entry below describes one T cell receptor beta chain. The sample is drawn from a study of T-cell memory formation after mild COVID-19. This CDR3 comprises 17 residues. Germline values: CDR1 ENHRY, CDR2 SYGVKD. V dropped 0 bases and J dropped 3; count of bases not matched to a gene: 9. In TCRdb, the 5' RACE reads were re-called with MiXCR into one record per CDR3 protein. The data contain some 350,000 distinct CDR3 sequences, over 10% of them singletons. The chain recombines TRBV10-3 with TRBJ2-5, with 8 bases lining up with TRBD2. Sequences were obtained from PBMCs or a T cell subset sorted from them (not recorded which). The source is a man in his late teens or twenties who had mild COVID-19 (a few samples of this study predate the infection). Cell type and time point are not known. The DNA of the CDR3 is TGTGCCATCAGTGAGTCCCCTGGCGGGGGGAGAGAAGAGACCCAGTACTTC. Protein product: CAISESPGGGREETQYF.